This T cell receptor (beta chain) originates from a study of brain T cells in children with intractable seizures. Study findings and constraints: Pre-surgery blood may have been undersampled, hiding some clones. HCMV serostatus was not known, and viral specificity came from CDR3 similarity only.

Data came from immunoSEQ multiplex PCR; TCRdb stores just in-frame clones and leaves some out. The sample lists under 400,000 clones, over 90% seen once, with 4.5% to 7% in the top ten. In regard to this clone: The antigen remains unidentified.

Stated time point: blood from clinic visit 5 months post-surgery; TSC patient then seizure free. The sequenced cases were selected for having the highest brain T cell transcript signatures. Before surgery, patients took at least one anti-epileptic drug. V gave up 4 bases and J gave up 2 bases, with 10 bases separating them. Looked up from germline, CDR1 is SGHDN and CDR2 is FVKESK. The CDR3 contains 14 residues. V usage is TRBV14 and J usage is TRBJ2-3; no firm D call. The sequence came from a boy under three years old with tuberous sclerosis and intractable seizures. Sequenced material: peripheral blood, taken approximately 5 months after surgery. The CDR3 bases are TGTGCCAGCAGCCGTGGGGAATTCACAGATACGCAGTATTTT. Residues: CASSRGEFTDTQYF.